Given below is one T cell receptor (beta chain) in context. The target antigen is unknown. This specimen comes from a study of T cells after yellow fever vaccination. Study-level background: The fractions with low cell numbers were processed using SMART-Seq v4 Ultra Low Input. General study results and limits: Across the CD4 and CD8 compartments, a small share of clonotypes was present in both. There was a possibility that FACS-sorted repertoires contained abundant clonotypes contaminating from the bulk population.

TCRdb ran MiXCR on the 5' RACE reads and lists one entry per CDR3 protein. The data contain 150,000 to 200,000 distinct CDR3 sequences, about 6.2% of them singletons. The CDR3 covers 16 residues. The J segment lost 10 bases and the V segment lost 0 bases, leaving 10 bases of the junction unmatched. Germline V gives CDR1 SGHRS, CDR2 YFSETQ. The starting material was CD4+ T cells sorted from PBMCs, obtained on the day of the first yellow fever vaccination. This TCR was sampled from a man aged 18 to 29 who received the YFV17D yellow fever vaccine. The gene calls are TRBV5-1 and TRBJ2-1; 10 nucleotides line up with TRBD1. In DNA, the CDR3 is TGCGCCAGCAGCTTGGGGGGTGGGGACAGGGGAGAGGAGCAGTTCTTC. Translating gives CASSLGGGDRGEEQFF.